These T cell receptor beta chains were read from a single sample in a study of neurological immune-mediated disorders. TCRdb ran MiXCR on the 5' RACE reads and lists one entry per CDR3 protein. Counted here are some 16,000 distinct CDR3 sequences, about 10% occurring once; the ten biggest clones make up around 40%. The sequencing sample was made of CD8+ T cells from blood. The source of these receptors is a man aged 50 to 59 in good health. The CDR3 runs from the conserved cysteine through the conserved F or W. Only part of the rows carry a size: once, few, many, or a class if the clone is expanded.

CDR3 protein	clone size	V gene	J gene
CATSSVTSGAYNEQFF	.	TRBV15	TRBJ2-1
CASKRDVPTDTQYF	many	TRBV7-9	TRBJ2-3
CASSLVGSVNEQFF	many	TRBV5-1	TRBJ2-1
CASSRDRGLLGEQYF	medium-sized	TRBV7-9	TRBJ2-7
CASSLNEADTQYF	many	TRBV28	TRBJ2-3
CASSLGRPNTEAFF	.	TRBV5-6	TRBJ1-1
CASSSGQGIQPQHF	many	TRBV7-6	TRBJ1-5
CASSYSPDTQYF	many	TRBV12-3/TRBV12-4	TRBJ2-3
CASSLYLRGEKLFF	many	TRBV7-2	TRBJ1-4
CASSPKGYPYEQYF	many	TRBV18	TRBJ2-7
CAISRGQGRYEQYF	many	TRBV10-3	TRBJ2-7
CASSLDWSSYNEQFF	many	TRBV5-6	TRBJ2-1
CASSLSTQNSGEQYF	many	TRBV4-1	TRBJ2-7
CASSYTSSTDTQYF	many	TRBV28	TRBJ2-3
CASSLKNVRAEQYF	.	TRBV7-3	TRBJ2-7
CASSLFNDPQETQYF	many	TRBV5-1	TRBJ2-5
CSARGAGAYRNSYEQYF	.	TRBV20-1	TRBJ2-7
CASSNGLADYNEQFF	many	TRBV6-2/TRBV6-3	TRBJ2-1
CASSQWASGYQETQYF	many	TRBV3-1	TRBJ2-5
CASSLMEKGTGEQYF	many	TRBV7-9	TRBJ2-7
CASSLPYGTTSSYEQYF	many	TRBV7-9	TRBJ2-7
CASSDGGVREQFF	many	TRBV2	TRBJ2-1
CASTRGTVDGYTF	many	TRBV9	TRBJ1-2
CSGSEGSELGGYTF	medium-sized	TRBV20-1	TRBJ1-2
CASSSVAGIYNEQFF	many	TRBV7-9	TRBJ2-1
CASSLSQGNEQFF	many	TRBV27	TRBJ2-1
CAWSEDGYEQYF	many	TRBV30	TRBJ2-7
CASSDYTGELFF	.	TRBV6-4	TRBJ2-2
CASSPGPEETQYF	many	TRBV2	TRBJ2-5
CSARVGYEQYF	many	TRBV20-1	TRBJ2-7
CSARVAGVETQYF	many	TRBV20-1	TRBJ2-5
CASSSAGSITGELFF	many	TRBV5-1	TRBJ2-2
CASRIWDRGLAATGELFF	many	TRBV28	TRBJ2-2
CASSQGGGSAYNEQFF	.	TRBV4-2	TRBJ2-1
CASSEIRGGGPEQYF	many	TRBV6-1	TRBJ2-7
CASRYGLDRWFF	.	TRBV6-2/TRBV6-3	TRBJ2-1
CSARDQTGTTGRDVYTGELFF	many	TRBV20-1	TRBJ2-2
CASSVGTSGGDEQYF	many	TRBV9	TRBJ2-7
CSAPREGLAGARREQYF	many	TRBV20-1	TRBJ2-7
CASSFGSSYNEQFF	many	TRBV27	TRBJ2-1
CASSQDTGLSMNTEAFF	many	TRBV4-1	TRBJ1-1
CATLAGATNTGELFF	many	TRBV12-3/TRBV12-4	TRBJ2-2
CAISEVGGTEAFF	many	TRBV10-3	TRBJ1-1
CASSTSAGAADTQYF	many	TRBV19	TRBJ2-3
CASSNYNEQFF	many	TRBV9	TRBJ2-1
CASSLGLEPYEQYF	many	TRBV13	TRBJ2-7
CASSVLRDTGELFF	many	TRBV12-3/TRBV12-4	TRBJ2-2
CSARSGENGEAFF	.	TRBV20-1	TRBJ1-1
CSVEVGIGTQYF	many	TRBV29-1	TRBJ2-3
CASSTWTVYSNQPQHF	many	TRBV5-1	TRBJ1-5
CASSPPPGTGGRNEQFF	many	TRBV21-1	TRBJ2-1
CASSSRGPSGNTIYF	many	TRBV27	TRBJ1-3
CASSGVTGGNSYEQYF	.	TRBV6-6	TRBJ2-7
CASSLAGSSYEQYF	many	TRBV5-5	TRBJ2-7